This T cell receptor beta chain appears in the sequencing data of a study of OX40 agonist ivuxolimab in advanced cancers. Sequenced by immunoSEQ multiplex PCR; TCRdb stores in-frame clones only, minus some. The sample has over 70,000 clones, just over 90% seen once. Trimming pared 4 bases from V and 6 bases from J, leaving 15 bases between. The CDR3 sequence is 15 residues long. Germline V CDR1 and CDR2: MGHRA, YSYEKL. This TCR derives from an adult with an advanced solid tumor such as melanoma, head and neck, liver or kidney cancer. The specimen was CD4+ or CD8+ T cells sorted from blood, collected in a trial of the OX40 agonist ivuxolimab. This rearrangement joins TRBV4-1 to TRBJ2-2; tentatively, D is TRBD1 (6 bases). The CDR3 DNA sequence: TGCGCCAGCAGCCCACGAGGAACAGGGTCCGGGGAGCTGTTTTTT. This sequence encodes CASSPRGTGSGELFF.